This T cell receptor beta chain was sequenced for a study of control samples from healthy donors and cancer patients. TCRdb's table, derived via immunoSEQ multiplex PCR, lists solely in-frame clones and lacks some. The table has approximately 86,000 clones, more than 85% seen once. Sequencing was performed on blood. The TCR comes from a woman aged 30 to 39 in good health.

The CDR3 spells CASSNQGADGYTF. The CDR3 DNA follows: TGTGCCAGCTCGAACCAGGGGGCGGACGGCTACACCTTC. The chain has TRBV2 and TRBJ1-2; TRBD1 matches at 8 bases. The germline CDR1 and CDR2 sequences are SNHLY and FYNNEI. The V gene end was trimmed by 8 bases and the J gene end by 8 bases; junction bases not matched to a gene: 10. This CDR3 has 13 amino acids.